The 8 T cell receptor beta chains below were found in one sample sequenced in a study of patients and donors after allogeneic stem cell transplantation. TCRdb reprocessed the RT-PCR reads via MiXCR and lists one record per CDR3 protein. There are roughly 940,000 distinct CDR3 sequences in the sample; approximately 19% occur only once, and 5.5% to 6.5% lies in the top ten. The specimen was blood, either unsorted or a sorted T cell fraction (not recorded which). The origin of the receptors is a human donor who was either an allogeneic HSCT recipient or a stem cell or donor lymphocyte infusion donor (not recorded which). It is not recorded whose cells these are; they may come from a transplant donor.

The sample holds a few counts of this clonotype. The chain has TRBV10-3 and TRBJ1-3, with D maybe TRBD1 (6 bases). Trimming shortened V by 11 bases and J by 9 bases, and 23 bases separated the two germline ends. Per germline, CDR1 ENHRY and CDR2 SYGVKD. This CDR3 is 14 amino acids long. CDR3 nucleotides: TGTGCCGTATCGGGGACCGGGGGCCGGAGCACCATATATTTT. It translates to CAVSGTGGRSTIYF.

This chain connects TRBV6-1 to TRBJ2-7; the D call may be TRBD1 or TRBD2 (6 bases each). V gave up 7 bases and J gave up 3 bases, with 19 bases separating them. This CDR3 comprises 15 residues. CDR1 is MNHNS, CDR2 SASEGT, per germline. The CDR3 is CASTRPGGPFYEQYF. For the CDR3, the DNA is TGTGCCAGCACCCGGCCTGGGGGGCCATTCTACGAGCAGTACTTC.

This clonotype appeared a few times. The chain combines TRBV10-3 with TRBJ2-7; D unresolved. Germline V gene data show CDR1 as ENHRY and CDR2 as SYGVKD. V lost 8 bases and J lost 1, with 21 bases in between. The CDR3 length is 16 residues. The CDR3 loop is CAISEGATIGSYEQYF. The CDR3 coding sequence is TGTGCCATCTCCGAAGGCGCCACTATCGGGTCCTACGAGCAGTACTTC.

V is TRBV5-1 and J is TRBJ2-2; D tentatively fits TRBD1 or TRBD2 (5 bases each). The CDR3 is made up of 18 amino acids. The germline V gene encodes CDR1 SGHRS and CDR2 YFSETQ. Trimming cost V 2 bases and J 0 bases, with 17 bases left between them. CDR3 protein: CASSLLPPRGSNTGELFF. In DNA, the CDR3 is TGCGCCAGCAGCTTACTACCGCCGAGGGGCTCGAACACCGGGGAGCTGTTTTTT.

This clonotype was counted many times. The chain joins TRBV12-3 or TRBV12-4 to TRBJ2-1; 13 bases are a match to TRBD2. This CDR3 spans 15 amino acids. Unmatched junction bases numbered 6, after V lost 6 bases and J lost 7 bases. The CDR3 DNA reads TGTGCCAGCAGGCCCGGGACTAGCGGGGTAAATGAGCAGTTCTTC. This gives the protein CASRPGTSGVNEQFF.

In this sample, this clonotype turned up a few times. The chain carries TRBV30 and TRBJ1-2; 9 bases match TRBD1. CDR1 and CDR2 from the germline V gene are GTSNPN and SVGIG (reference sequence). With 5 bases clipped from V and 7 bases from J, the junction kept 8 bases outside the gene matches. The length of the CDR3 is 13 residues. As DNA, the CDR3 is TGTGCCTGGCCCGGGACAGGGTCTGGTGGCTACACCTTC. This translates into CAWPGTGSGGYTF.

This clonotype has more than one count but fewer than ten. In DNA, the CDR3 is TGCAGCCACGGGCAGGGTGGGAATGAGCAGTTCTTC. Its translation: CSHGQGGNEQFF. This chain joins TRBV29-1 and TRBJ2-1, with D perhaps TRBD1 (5 bases). This CDR3 has 12 amino acids. V lost 8 bases, J lost 7 bases, and 15 bases lay in between. CDR1 and CDR2 from the germline V gene are SQVTM and ANQGSEA.

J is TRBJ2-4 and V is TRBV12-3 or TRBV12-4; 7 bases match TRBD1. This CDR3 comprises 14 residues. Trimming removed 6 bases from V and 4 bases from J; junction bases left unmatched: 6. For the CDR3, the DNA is TGTGCCAGCAGCTTTGACAGGGCAAAAAACATTCAGTACTTC. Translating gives CASSFDRAKNIQYF.